A single sample gave rise to the 24 T cell receptor beta chains below, sequenced in a study of blood T cell repertoires in COVID-19. TCRdb's table, derived via immunoSEQ multiplex PCR, lists solely in-frame clones and lacks some. The table lists around 200,000 clones, approximately 87% of them singletons. The sequencing sample was made of peripheral blood. The source of these receptors is a man between 65 and 85 years old with active or convalescent COVID-19.

The V gene is TRBV19, the J gene TRBJ2-1; 9 nucleotides agree with TRBD1. The V gene end was trimmed by 4 bases and the J gene end by 8 bases; junction bases not matched to a gene: 9. This CDR3 comprises 15 residues. CDR1 LNHDA and CDR2 SQIVND come from the germline V gene (reference sequence). CDR3 amino acids: CASSTAGTGPYEQFF. CDR3 sequence (DNA): TGTGCCAGTAGTACCGCCGGGACAGGGCCGTATGAGCAGTTCTTC.

The J gene is TRBJ1-1, the V gene TRBV5-1; TRBD1 agrees at 9 bases. This CDR3 region has 15 residues. V was pared by 3 bases and J by 5 bases, with 8 bases of the junction left unmatched. Germline V CDR1 and CDR2: SGHRS, YFSETQ. The CDR3 sequence: CASSWWTGEKTEAFF. DNA for the CDR3: TGCGCCAGCAGCTGGTGGACAGGGGAGAAAACTGAAGCTTTCTTT.

The chain carries TRBV5-1 and TRBJ1-2; 7 bases are a match to TRBD1. Germline CDR1 and CDR2: SGHRS and YFSETQ. CDR3 length equals 16 residues. The V gene end was trimmed by 1 base and the J gene end by 0 bases; junction bases not matched to a gene: 6. Here the CDR3 DNA reads TGCGCCAGCAGCTTGCGACAGGGAACTACTAACTATGGCTACACCTTC. Translating gives CASSLRQGTTNYGYTF.

The chain joins TRBV7-9 to TRBJ1-4, with D unresolved. In germline, CDR1 is SEHNR, CDR2 FQNEAQ (reference sequence). V lost 4 bases to trimming and J lost 4 bases, with 16 bases between them. The CDR3 runs 16 residues. The CDR3: CASSSTALPHNEKLFF. The CDR3 bases are TGTGCCAGCAGCTCCACTGCTCTACCCCATAATGAAAAACTGTTTTTT.

The chain has TRBV24-1 and TRBJ2-3; TRBD2 agrees at 9 bases. V gave up 0 bases and J gave up 3 bases; unmatched junction bases: 3. Germline CDR1 KGHDR, CDR2 SFDVKD. The CDR3 spans 16 residues. The CDR3 region is CATSDLGLAGTDTQYF. CDR3 sequence (DNA): TGTGCCACCAGTGATTTGGGGCTAGCGGGAACAGATACGCAGTATTTT.

V usage is TRBV2 and J usage is TRBJ2-6; TRBD1 matches 7 bases. Per the germline V gene, CDR1 is SNHLY and CDR2 is FYNNEI. V was pared by 6 bases and J by 0 bases, with 8 bases of the junction left unmatched. This CDR3 is 17 amino acids long. CDR3 loop: CASRQTGAPSGANVLTF. The CDR3 region has the DNA TGTGCCAGCAGGCAAACAGGGGCCCCCTCTGGGGCCAACGTCCTGACTTTC.

V usage is TRBV5-6 and J usage is TRBJ2-5, with D maybe TRBD2 (6 bases). CDR1 is SGHDT, CDR2 YYEEEE, per germline. The CDR3 has 14 amino acids. Deletions cut 0 bases from V and 3 bases from J, with 9 bases between. The CDR3 region is CASSLAGGKETQYF. The CDR3 coding sequence is TGTGCCAGCAGCTTGGCCGGGGGAAAAGAGACCCAGTACTTC. Full variable domain (missing parts from reference TRBV5-6 and TRBJ2-5): DAGVTQSPTHLIKTRGQQVTLRCSPKSGHDTVSWYQQALGQGPQFIFQYYEEEERQRGNFPDRFSGHQFPNYSSELNVNALLLGDSALYLCASSLAGGKETQYFGPGTRLLVL.

The V gene is TRBV9, the J gene TRBJ2-7, with a weak D call TRBD1 (6 bases). Trimming shortened V by 2 bases and J by 2 bases, and 14 bases separated the two germline ends. Germline lookup yields CDR1 SGDLS and CDR2 YYNGEE. This CDR3 is built from 15 residues. The CDR3 coding sequence is TGTGCCAGCAGCGTCACCGGGACACTCACCTACGAGCAGTACTTC. Amino acid sequence: CASSVTGTLTYEQYF.

The V gene is TRBV7-3, the J gene TRBJ1-2; D may be TRBD1 (6 bases). This CDR3 has 11 residues. V lost 4 bases to trimming and J lost 8 bases, with 8 bases between them. The germline V gene has CDR1 SGHTA and CDR2 FQGTGA. Written as DNA, the CDR3 is TGTGCCAGCAGCTCAGGGGTAGGCTACACCTTC. Its translation is CASSSGVGYTF.

This clone came up once. V usage is TRBV24-1 and J usage is TRBJ1-5; 9 bases align to TRBD1. CDR1 and CDR2 from the germline V gene are KGHDR and SFDVKD. J was trimmed by 2 bases and V by 2 bases; bases with no gene match: 6. The CDR3 covers 17 residues. DNA of the CDR3: TGTGCCACCAGTGATTGGGACAGGGACGGCGGCAATCAGCCCCAGCATTTT. Protein sequence: CATSDWDRDGGNQPQHF.

The rearrangement uses TRBV2 and TRBJ2-7, with 7 bases matching TRBD1. Trimming removed 4 bases from V and 3 bases from J; junction bases left unmatched: 6. This CDR3 is 14 amino acids long. Germline assignment: CDR1 SNHLY and CDR2 FYNNEI. The CDR3 region is CASSAGQAFYEQYF. In DNA, the CDR3 is TGTGCCAGCAGTGCAGGACAGGCCTTCTACGAGCAGTACTTC. Looking up the rest from reference TRBV2 and TRBJ2-7 gives the full variable domain: EPEVTQTPSHQVTQMGQEVILRCVPISNHLYFYWYRQILGQKVEFLVSFYNNEISEKSEIFDDQFSVERPDGSNFTLKIRSTKLEDSAMYFCASSAGQAFYEQYFGPGTRLTVT.

V gene TRBV19 combines with J gene TRBJ2-3, with 8 nucleotides matching TRBD2. There are 15 residues in the CDR3. Germline trimming cut 8 bases from V and 1 base from J; bases unmatched to any gene: 8. The germline V gene has CDR1 LNHDA and CDR2 SQIVND (reference sequence). CDR3 in amino acids: CASSSVGRGTDTQYF. The DNA of the CDR3 is TGTGCCAGTTCTTCCGTCGGGAGGGGCACAGATACGCAGTATTTT.

This sequence joins TRBV6-5 and TRBJ2-7; 8 nucleotides line up with TRBD2. The V gene's germline CDR1 is MNHEY and CDR2 SVGAGI. J was trimmed by 0 bases and V by 2 bases; bases with no gene match: 3. The length of the CDR3 is 15 residues. The CDR3 spells CASSYGAGVSYEQYF. The CDR3 nucleotides are TGTGCCAGCAGTTACGGAGCGGGGGTCTCCTACGAGCAGTACTTC.

The CDR3 DNA reads TGTGCCACCAGCAGAGATCTCAAGGGACAGGGCCACCATGAGCAGTTCTTC. It codes for CATSRDLKGQGHHEQFF. The chain links TRBV15 to TRBJ2-1; 9 bases match TRBD1. CDR1 is LNHNV, CDR2 YYDKDF, per germline (reference sequence). The CDR3 length is 17 residues. J gave up 8 bases and V 0 bases, and 11 bases lay outside the gene matches.

This rearrangement joins TRBV29-1 to TRBJ2-1; maybe TRBD1 (5 bases). The CDR3 is 13 amino acids. V lost 4 bases and J 1 base, leaving 8 bases between the germline ends. Germline CDR1 SQVTM, CDR2 ANQGSEA. The CDR3 region has the DNA TGCAGCGTTGGGACAACTTCCTACAATGAGCAGTTCTTC. This sequence encodes CSVGTTSYNEQFF.

The chain carries TRBV28 and TRBJ2-6; tentative D call: TRBD2 (5 bases). The CDR3 has 15 amino acids. The germline V gene has CDR1 MDHEN and CDR2 SYDVKM. Between the trimmed V and J ends, which lost 3 bases and 2 bases, there was a span of 8 bases. The CDR3 here is CASSFRGTGANVLTF. For the CDR3, the DNA is TGTGCCAGCAGTTTCCGGGGTACTGGGGCCAACGTCCTGACTTTC.

This chain links TRBV7-6 with TRBJ2-1; TRBD2 aligns across 9 bases. There are 15 residues in the CDR3. Germline V gives CDR1 SGHVS, CDR2 FNYEAQ. Trimming at V came to 3 bases and at J to 3 bases, leaving 3 bases not matched to a gene. CDR3 region: CASSFGAGGYNEQFF. The CDR3 coding sequence is TGTGCCAGCAGCTTTGGAGCGGGGGGCTACAATGAGCAGTTCTTC.

The chain recombines TRBV11-3 with TRBJ2-1; 11 bases are shared with TRBD1. Germline-derived CDR1 and CDR2 are SGHNT and YENEEA. The CDR3 is made up of 17 amino acids. With 5 bases clipped from V and 2 bases from J, the junction kept 8 bases outside the gene matches. The CDR3 nucleotides are TGTGCCAGCAGCGCTGGGGGGACAGGGGGGACCTACAATGAGCAGTTCTTC. Protein: CASSAGGTGGTYNEQFF.

The V gene is TRBV3-1 (or the pseudogene TRBV3-2), the J gene TRBJ1-3; D unclear. The CDR3 loop spans 14 amino acids. In germline, CDR1 is LGHDT, CDR2 YNNKEL (reference sequence). Trimming cost V 3 bases and J 0 bases, with 6 bases left between them. The CDR3 DNA is TGTGCCAGCAGCCAGGAGAGCTCTGGAAACACCATATATTTT. Translation: CASSQESSGNTIYF.

This chain links TRBV15 with TRBJ1-2, with D maybe TRBD1 (5 bases). V gave up 2 bases and J gave up 3 bases, with 10 bases separating them. The germline gives CDR1 LNHNV, CDR2 YYDKDF (reference sequence). The CDR3 is 14 residues long. In DNA form, the CDR3 reads TGTGCCACCAGCAGATCGGGGGGTCACTATGGCTACACCTTC. Amino acid sequence: CATSRSGGHYGYTF. The whole variable domain, filled in from reference TRBV15 and TRBJ1-2, reads DAMVIQNPRYQVTQFGKPVTLSCSQTLNHNVMYWYQQKSSQAPKLLFHYYDKDFNNEADTPDNFQSRRPNTSFCFLDIRSPGLGDTAMYLCATSRSGGHYGYTFGSGTRLTVV.

This sequence joins TRBV10-3 and TRBJ1-4; 9 nucleotides align to TRBD1. The CDR3 consists of 16 residues. The junction had 3 bases not matched to a gene; V was cut back by 2 bases and J by 2 bases. Germline-derived CDR1 and CDR2 are ENHRY and SYGVKD. The CDR3: CAISEGQGKTNEKLFF. The CDR3 bases are TGTGCCATCAGTGAGGGACAGGGGAAGACTAATGAAAAACTGTTTTTT.

This clone was seen only once. CDR3 nucleotide sequence: TGTGCCAGCAGCCTCCTATCAGGGGCGGGTAATGAAAAACTGTTTTTT. It is translated as CASSLLSGAGNEKLFF. The chain recombines TRBV7-2 with TRBJ1-4; a weak D match, TRBD1 (6 bases). This CDR3 is built from 16 residues. Germline CDR1 reads SGHTA; CDR2 reads FQGNSA. Between the trimmed V and J ends, which lost 5 bases and 4 bases, there was a span of 17 bases.

The chain couples TRBV5-1 to TRBJ1-1; no definite D call. CDR1 and CDR2 from the germline V gene are SGHRS and YFSETQ. Trimming took off 0 bases at V and 4 bases at J, with 10 bases between the two ends. There are 14 residues in the CDR3. In DNA, the CDR3 is TGCGCCAGCAGCTTGGCAACTGTAGTCACTGAAGCTTTCTTT. This sequence encodes CASSLATVVTEAFF.

The chain employs TRBV13 and TRBJ2-1, with D maybe TRBD2 (6 bases). CDR1 is PRHDT, CDR2 FYEKMQ, per germline (reference sequence). V lost 5 bases and J 5 bases, leaving 16 bases between the germline ends. The CDR3 sequence is 15 residues long. CDR3 in DNA: TGTGCCAGCAGCCCTAGCGATCGTAGGGACAATGAGCAGTTCTTC. It translates to CASSPSDRRDNEQFF.